This T cell receptor (beta chain) emerged from a study of T cell changes during pregnancy in multiple sclerosis. Here immunoSEQ multiplex PCR was the method, and the copy in TCRdb shows in-frame clones only, minus some. The sample comprises around 62,000 clones, about 90% of which are singletons, and approximately 2.3% rests with the top ten. In germline, CDR1 is MNHNS, CDR2 SASEGT. This CDR3 spans 15 amino acids. With 3 bases clipped from V and 4 bases from J, the junction kept 3 bases outside the gene matches. The sample here was peripheral blood, taken in the second trimester of pregnancy. This clonotype originated in a female donor in good health, enrolled as a control in a pregnancy study. The rearrangement uses TRBV6-1 and TRBJ1-4, with 9 bases fitting TRBD1. Here the CDR3 DNA reads TGTGCCAGCAGTGACCGGACAGGGGTTAATGAAAAACTGTTTTTT. Protein: CASSDRTGVNEKLFF.